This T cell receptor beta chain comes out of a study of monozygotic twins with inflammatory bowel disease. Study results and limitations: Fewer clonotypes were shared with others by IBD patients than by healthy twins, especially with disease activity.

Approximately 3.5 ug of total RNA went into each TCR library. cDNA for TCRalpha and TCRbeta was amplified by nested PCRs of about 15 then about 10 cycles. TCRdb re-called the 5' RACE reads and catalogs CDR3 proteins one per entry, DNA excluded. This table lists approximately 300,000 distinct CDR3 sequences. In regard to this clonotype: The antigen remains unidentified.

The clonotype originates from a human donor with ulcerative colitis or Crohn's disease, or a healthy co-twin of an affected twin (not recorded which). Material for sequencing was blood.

CDR3 amino acids: CASSKRTPNTGELFF. The chain combines TRBV7-3 with TRBJ2-2. CDR1 SGHTA and CDR2 FQGTGA come from the germline V gene. This CDR3 is built from 15 residues.